The 24 T cell receptor beta chains below come from one sample, sequenced in a study of vaccination and CD4 T cells after COVID-19. This sample's treatment: 10-day PBMC culture with coronavirus spike peptide pools or control peptides (ViraFEST assay). Their antigen targets remain unknown. With the Oncomine TCR Beta short-read assay, DNA from cultured CD4+ T cells was sequenced. Each CDR3 protein gets one entry after TCRdb re-called the PCR reads with MiXCR. This table holds 7,500 to 10,000 distinct CDR3 sequences, roughly 73% found once. The sample comprised CD4+ T cells from blood, cultured in vitro. The receptors come from a human donor who had recovered from COVID-19.

The V and J genes are TRBV24-1 and TRBJ1-2; 9 bases agree with TRBD1. The CDR3 runs to 14 residues. Per germline, CDR1 KGHDR and CDR2 SFDVKD. J lost 7 bases, V lost 2 bases, and 4 bases had no gene match. The CDR3 protein is CATSDSDRGSGYTF. The CDR3 bases are TGTGCCACCAGTGATTCGGACAGGGGAAGTGGCTACACCTTC.

V usage is TRBV6-1 and J usage is TRBJ1-6; no clear D gene. Germline values: CDR1 MNHNS, CDR2 SASEGT. V was trimmed by 0 bases and J by 15 bases, leaving 12 bases between them. This CDR3 comprises 13 residues. DNA of the CDR3: TGTGCCAGCAGTGAAGCGCATGGTCTTATCCTCCACTTT. This sequence encodes CASSEAHGLILHF.

The chain uses TRBV6-2 or TRBV6-3 and TRBJ2-3; 13 bases are a match to TRBD2. CDR3 size: 15 residues. The germline V gene encodes CDR1 MNHEY and CDR2 SVGEGT. The trim removed 6 bases at V and 4 bases at J, leaving 4 bases unmatched. The CDR3 loop is CASSRTSGSADTQYF. CDR3 nucleotides: TGTGCCAGCAGCCGGACTAGCGGGAGCGCAGATACGCAGTATTTT.

The rearrangement uses TRBV6-1 and TRBJ2-4, with D perhaps TRBD1 (5 bases). V gave up 7 bases and J gave up 0 bases, with 16 bases separating them. CDR1 MNHNS and CDR2 SASEGT come from the germline V gene. The CDR3 runs 16 residues. The DNA of the CDR3 is TGTGCCAGCACCTCCTTAGGGGTAGTAGCCAAAAACATTCAGTACTTC. Protein product: CASTSLGVVAKNIQYF.

This chain joins TRBV15 and TRBJ1-3; D ambiguous. This CDR3 has 18 residues. Looked up from germline, CDR1 is LNHNV and CDR2 is YYDKDF (reference sequence). V was pared by 0 bases and J by 0 bases, with 15 bases between. CDR3 nucleotides: TGTGCCACCAGCAGAGATTTGGCTGCCTCATCCTCTGGAAACACCATATATTTT. Translated, it gives CATSRDLAASSSGNTIYF.

This clonotype came up a few times. The rearrangement uses TRBV20-1 and TRBJ2-5, with TRBD2 identical over 10 bases. Germline loops: CDR1 DFQATT, CDR2 SNEGSKA (reference sequence). This CDR3 comprises 17 residues. V was pared by 3 bases and J by 1 base, with 11 bases of the junction left unmatched. CDR3 residues: CSASNWLAGESQETQYF. The CDR3 DNA reads TGCAGTGCTAGTAATTGGCTAGCGGGAGAAAGCCAAGAGACCCAGTACTTC.

This sequence joins TRBV28 and TRBJ1-1; tentative D call: TRBD1 (6 bases). Trimming left V 1 base short and J 0 bases short, with 21 bases between. In germline, CDR1 is MDHEN, CDR2 SYDVKM. This CDR3 spans 19 amino acids. The DNA of the CDR3 is TGTGCCAGCAGTTTATACTTAACACAGGGAGGGCCCATGAACACTGAAGCTTTCTTT. Protein product: CASSLYLTQGGPMNTEAFF.

V is TRBV27 and J is TRBJ1-5; no reliable D call. CDR1 and CDR2 from the germline V gene are MNHEY and SMNVEV (reference sequence). Trimming removed 6 bases from V and 3 bases from J, with 15 bases in between. CDR3 length: 15 amino acids. DNA for the CDR3: TGTGCCAGCAGAACGGGAGGGTCAGACAATCAGCCCCAGCATTTT. This sequence encodes CASRTGGSDNQPQHF.

The rearrangement joins TRBV28 to TRBJ2-7; D ambiguous. The CDR3 length is 13 residues. V was shortened by 4 bases and J by 2 bases, with 9 bases between the two germline ends. Per germline, CDR1 MDHEN and CDR2 SYDVKM. CDR3 loop: CASSSVVPYEQYF. DNA of the CDR3: TGTGCCAGCAGTTCAGTGGTTCCCTACGAGCAGTACTTC.

This clonotype came up a few times. The V call is TRBV10-3, the J call TRBJ1-3, with no clear D. This CDR3 has 14 amino acids. Per germline, CDR1 ENHRY and CDR2 SYGVKD. V lost 6 bases, J lost 4 bases, and 13 bases lay in between. The CDR3 sequence is CAIRDKAEGNTIYF. The CDR3 coding sequence is TGTGCCATCAGAGACAAGGCGGAGGGAAACACCATATATTTT.

The V and J genes are TRBV6-2 or TRBV6-3 and TRBJ1-5; 9 bases align to TRBD1. Germline CDR1 and CDR2: MNHEY and SVGEGT. With V trimmed by 2 bases and J by 4 bases, 3 bases remained unmatched. The CDR3 length is 15 residues. The CDR3 protein is CASSYPTGGNQPQHF. The CDR3, as DNA: TGTGCCAGCAGTTACCCGACAGGGGGGAATCAGCCCCAGCATTTT.

The chain links TRBV6-1 to TRBJ2-2, with 7 bases identical to TRBD2. Germline V lookup: CDR1 MNHNS, CDR2 SASEGT. The length of the CDR3 is 15 residues. V was pared by 6 bases and J by 3 bases, with 7 bases of the junction left unmatched. CDR3 region: CASRSGTTYTGELFF. The CDR3 DNA sequence: TGTGCCAGCAGATCCGGGACTACCTACACCGGGGAGCTGTTTTTT.

This clonotype is labeled as large. The chain couples TRBV12-3 or TRBV12-4 to TRBJ1-1, with 7 bases identical to TRBD1. The CDR3 consists of 16 residues. Trimming cost V 0 bases and J 0 bases; bases outside gene matches: 4. The CDR3 spells CASSLAMGQMNTEAFF. The CDR3 bases are TGTGCCAGCAGTTTAGCGATGGGACAGATGAACACTGAAGCTTTCTTT.

The chain carries TRBV11-2 and TRBJ2-3; D is possibly TRBD2 (7 bases). Germline CDR1 and CDR2: SGHAT and FQNNGV. V was clipped by 1 base and J by 2 bases, with 13 bases between them. The CDR3 spans 16 residues. The CDR3 sequence: CASSLAGAGATDTQYF. Written as DNA, the CDR3 is TGTGCCAGCAGCTTAGCTGGGGCGGGGGCCACAGATACGCAGTATTTT.

This clonotype has more than one count but fewer than ten. The CDR3 region is CASSLAGVETQYF. In nucleotides, the CDR3 is TGTGCCAGCAGCTTAGCGGGGGTAGAGACCCAGTACTTC. V gene TRBV7-9 combines with J gene TRBJ2-5, with D perhaps being TRBD1 or TRBD2 (5 bases each). Germline lookup yields CDR1 SEHNR and CDR2 FQNEAQ (reference sequence). Deletions cut 0 bases from V and 4 bases from J, with 6 bases between. There are 13 residues in the CDR3.

In this sample, this clonotype turned up a few times. V gene TRBV20-1 combines with J gene TRBJ1-2; D is perhaps TRBD1 (5 bases). This CDR3 has 13 residues. Trimming pared 5 bases from V and 4 bases from J, leaving 14 bases between. CDR1 and CDR2 from the germline V gene are DFQATT and SNEGSKA (reference sequence). CDR3 amino acids: CSAPGTGIYGYTF. CDR3 nucleotide sequence: TGCAGTGCTCCTGGGACCGGTATCTATGGCTACACCTTC.

V gene TRBV19 combines with J gene TRBJ1-1; D is unresolved. Between the trimmed V and J ends, which lost 1 base and 1 base, there was a span of 4 bases. This CDR3 comprises 13 residues. Per germline, CDR1 LNHDA and CDR2 SQIVND (reference sequence). CDR3 in DNA: TGTGCCAGTAGTATAGCCCCGAACACTGAAGCTTTCTTT. This encodes CASSIAPNTEAFF.

The chain joins TRBV5-4 to TRBJ1-1; no definite D call. This CDR3 spans 14 amino acids. V was cut by 0 bases and J by 0 bases, with 6 bases left in between. CDR1 is SGHNT, CDR2 YYREEE, per germline (reference sequence). CDR3 residues: CASSLGELNTEAFF. The DNA for the CDR3 is TGTGCCAGCAGCTTGGGAGAGTTGAACACTGAAGCTTTCTTT.

This rearrangement joins TRBV20-1 to TRBJ1-3, with D tentatively TRBD1 (6 bases). The CDR3 runs to 15 residues. Germline-derived CDR1 and CDR2 are DFQATT and SNEGSKA (reference sequence). The V end was cut by 2 bases, the J end by 0 bases, with 11 bases between. The DNA of the CDR3 is TGCAGTGCTAGATGGGGGGCCTTCTCTGGAAACACCATATATTTT. Amino acids: CSARWGAFSGNTIYF.

The chain employs TRBV19 and TRBJ2-3; no clear D gene. Per the germline V gene, CDR1 is LNHDA and CDR2 is SQIVND (reference sequence). The germline V and J ends were trimmed by 5 bases and 0 bases, with 12 bases remaining between them. CDR3 size: 15 residues. CDR3 nucleotide sequence: TGTGCCAGTAGTCCCATTAGCCTTAGCACAGATACGCAGTATTTT. Translating it yields CASSPISLSTDTQYF. Supplemented by reference TRBV19 and TRBJ2-3, the full variable domain reads DGGITQSPKYLFRKEGQNVTLSCEQNLNHDAMYWYRQDPGQGLRLIYYSQIVNDFQKGDIAEGYSVSREKKESFPLTVTSAQKNPTAFYLCASSPISLSTDTQYFGPGTRLTVL.

This clonotype was detected a few times. This chain connects TRBV20-1 to TRBJ2-3; 7 bases agree with TRBD2. The J segment lost 2 bases and the V segment lost 6 bases, leaving 11 bases of the junction unmatched. Germline lookup yields CDR1 DFQATT and CDR2 SNEGSKA (reference sequence). The length of the CDR3 is 15 residues. The CDR3 DNA is TGCAGTGCAGCACCCGGGACTACCAACACAGATACGCAGTATTTT. It translates to CSAAPGTTNTDTQYF.

This clonotype was observed a few times. This chain uses TRBV19 with TRBJ1-5; tentative D call: TRBD1 (6 bases). The CDR3 consists of 14 residues. With 3 bases removed from V and 10 bases from J, the gap between germline ends came to 16 bases. Germline V lookup: CDR1 LNHDA, CDR2 SQIVND (reference sequence). CDR3 in amino acids: CASSIGDPRGPQHF. DNA of the CDR3: TGTGCCAGTAGTATCGGGGACCCCAGGGGACCCCAGCATTTT.

The sample holds one count of this clonotype. The V and J genes are TRBV6-1 and TRBJ1-5; possible D gene TRBD1, 6 bases. Germline V CDR1 and CDR2: MNHNS, SASEGT. This CDR3 region has 15 residues. The V end lost 4 bases, the J end lost 4 bases, and 14 bases lay between the germline ends. CDR3 DNA: TGTGCCAGCAGTGGTCGGACAGCGGGAAATCAGCCCCAGCATTTT. Translated, it gives CASSGRTAGNQPQHF.

V gene TRBV20-1 combines with J gene TRBJ1-5, with TRBD1 matching 7 bases. CDR3 size: 14 residues. Trimming at V came to 7 bases and at J to 3 bases, leaving 9 bases not matched to a gene. The V gene's germline CDR1 is DFQATT and CDR2 SNEGSKA (reference sequence). The CDR3 DNA reads TGCAGTGTTGGAGACAGGGAGTTCAATCAGCCCCAGCATTTT. Residues: CSVGDREFNQPQHF.